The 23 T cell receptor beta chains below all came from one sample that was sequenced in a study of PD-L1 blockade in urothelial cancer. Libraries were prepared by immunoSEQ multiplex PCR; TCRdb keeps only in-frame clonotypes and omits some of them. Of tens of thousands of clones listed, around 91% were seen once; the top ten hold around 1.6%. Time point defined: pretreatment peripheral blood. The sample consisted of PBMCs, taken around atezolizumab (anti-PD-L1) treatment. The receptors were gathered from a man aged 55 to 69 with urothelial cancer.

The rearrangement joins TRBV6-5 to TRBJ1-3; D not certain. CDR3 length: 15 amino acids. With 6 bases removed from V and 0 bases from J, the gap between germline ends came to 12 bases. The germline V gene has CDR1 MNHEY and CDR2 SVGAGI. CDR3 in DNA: TGTGCCAGCAGGTTGACATCGAGCTCTGGAAACACCATATATTTT. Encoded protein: CASRLTSSSGNTIYF.

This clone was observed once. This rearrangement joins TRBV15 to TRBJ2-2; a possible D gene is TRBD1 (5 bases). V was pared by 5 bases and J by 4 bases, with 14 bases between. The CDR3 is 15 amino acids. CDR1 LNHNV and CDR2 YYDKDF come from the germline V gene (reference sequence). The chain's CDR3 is CATSGVRVGTGELFF. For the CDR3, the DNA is TGTGCCACCAGCGGTGTCAGGGTCGGCACCGGGGAGCTGTTTTTT.

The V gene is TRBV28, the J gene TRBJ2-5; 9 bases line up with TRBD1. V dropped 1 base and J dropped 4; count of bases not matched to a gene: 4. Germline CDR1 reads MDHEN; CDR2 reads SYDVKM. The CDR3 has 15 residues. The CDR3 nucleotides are TGTGCCAGCAGTTTATCCGGGACAGGGACAGAGACCCAGTACTTC. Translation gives CASSLSGTGTETQYF. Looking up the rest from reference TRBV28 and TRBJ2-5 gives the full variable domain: DVKVTQSSRYLVKRTGEKVFLECVQDMDHENMFWYRQDPGLGLRLIYFSYDVKMKEKGDIPEGYSVSREKKERFSLILESASTNQTSMYLCASSLSGTGTETQYFGPGTRLLVL.

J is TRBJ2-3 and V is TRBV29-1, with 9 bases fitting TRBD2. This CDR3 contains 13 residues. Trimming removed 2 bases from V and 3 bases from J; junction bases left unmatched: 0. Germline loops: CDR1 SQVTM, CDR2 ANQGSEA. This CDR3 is CSVELAGTDTQYF. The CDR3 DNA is TGCAGCGTTGAACTAGCGGGGACAGATACGCAGTATTTT.

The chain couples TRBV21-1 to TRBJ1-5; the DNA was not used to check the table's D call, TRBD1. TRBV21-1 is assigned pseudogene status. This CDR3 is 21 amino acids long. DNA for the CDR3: TGTGCCAGCAGCAGACTACGGACAGGGCACCCAGCCGGGGAGAGCAATCAGCCCCAGCATTTT. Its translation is CASSRLRTGHPAGESNQPQHF.

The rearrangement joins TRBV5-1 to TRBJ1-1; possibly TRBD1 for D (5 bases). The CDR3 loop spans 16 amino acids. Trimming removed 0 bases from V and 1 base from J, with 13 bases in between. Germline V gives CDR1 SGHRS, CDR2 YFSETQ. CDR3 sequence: CASSLALVGANTEAFF. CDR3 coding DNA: TGCGCCAGCAGCTTGGCGCTCGTAGGGGCGAACACTGAAGCTTTCTTT.

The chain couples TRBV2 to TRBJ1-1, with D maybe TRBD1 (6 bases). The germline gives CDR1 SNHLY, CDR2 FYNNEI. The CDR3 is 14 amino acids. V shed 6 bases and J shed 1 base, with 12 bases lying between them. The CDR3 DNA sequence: TGTGCCAGCAGCATACTAGGGGGGAACACTGAAGCTTTCTTT. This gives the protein CASSILGGNTEAFF.

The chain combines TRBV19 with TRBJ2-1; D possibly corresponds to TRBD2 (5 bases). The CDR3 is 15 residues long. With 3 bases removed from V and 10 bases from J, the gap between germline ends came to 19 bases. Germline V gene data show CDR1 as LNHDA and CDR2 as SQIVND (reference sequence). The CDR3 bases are TGTGCCAGTAGTATCTCGGGATCGCAGAATCGAGAGCAGTTCTTC. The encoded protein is CASSISGSQNREQFF.

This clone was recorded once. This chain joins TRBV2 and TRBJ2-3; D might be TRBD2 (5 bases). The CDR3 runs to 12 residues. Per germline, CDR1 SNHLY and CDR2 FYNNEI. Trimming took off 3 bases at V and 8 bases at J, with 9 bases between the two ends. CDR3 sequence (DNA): TGTGCCAGCAGTGAGTTAGCGCCTACGCAGTATTTT. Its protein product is CASSELAPTQYF.

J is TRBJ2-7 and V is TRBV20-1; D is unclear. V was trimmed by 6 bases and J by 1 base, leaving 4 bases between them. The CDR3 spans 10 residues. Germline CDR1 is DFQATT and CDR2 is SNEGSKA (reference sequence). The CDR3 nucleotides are TGCAGTGCCCTATCCTACGAGCAGTACTTC. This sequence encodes CSALSYEQYF.

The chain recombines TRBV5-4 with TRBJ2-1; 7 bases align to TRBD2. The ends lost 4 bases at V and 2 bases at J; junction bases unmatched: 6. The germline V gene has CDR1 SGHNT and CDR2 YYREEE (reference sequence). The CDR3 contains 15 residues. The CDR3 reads CASSHSGKPYNEQFF. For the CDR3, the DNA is TGTGCCAGCAGCCACAGCGGGAAGCCCTACAATGAGCAGTTCTTC.

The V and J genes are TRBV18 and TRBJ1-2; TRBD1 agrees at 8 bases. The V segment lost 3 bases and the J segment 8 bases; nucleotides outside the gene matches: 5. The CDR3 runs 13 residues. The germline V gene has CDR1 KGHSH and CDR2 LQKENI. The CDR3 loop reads CASSPQGAQGYTF. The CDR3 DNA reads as TGTGCCAGCTCACCTCAGGGGGCTCAGGGCTACACCTTC.

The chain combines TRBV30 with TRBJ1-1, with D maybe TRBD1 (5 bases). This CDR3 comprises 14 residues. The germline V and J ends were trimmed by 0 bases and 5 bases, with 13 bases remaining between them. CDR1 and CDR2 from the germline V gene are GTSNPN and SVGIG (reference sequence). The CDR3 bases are TGTGCCTGGAGTGTCGGAGGGTGGGGGACTGAAGCTTTCTTT. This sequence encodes CAWSVGGWGTEAFF. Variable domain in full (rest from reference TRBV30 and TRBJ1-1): SQTIHQWPATLVQPVGSPLSLECTVEGTSNPNLYWYRQAAGRGLQLLFYSVGIGQISSEVPQNLSASRPQDRQFILSSKKLLLSDSGFYLCAWSVGGWGTEAFFGQGTRLTVV.

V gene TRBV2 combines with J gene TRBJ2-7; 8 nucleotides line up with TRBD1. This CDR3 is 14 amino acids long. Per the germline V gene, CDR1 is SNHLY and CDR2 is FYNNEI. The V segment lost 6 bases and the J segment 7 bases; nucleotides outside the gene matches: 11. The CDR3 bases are TGTGCCAGCAGGGAACGGACAGGGTCGGGGGAGCAGTACTTC. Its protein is CASRERTGSGEQYF. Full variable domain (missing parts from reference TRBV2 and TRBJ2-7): EPEVTQTPSHQVTQMGQEVILRCVPISNHLYFYWYRQILGQKVEFLVSFYNNEISEKSEIFDDQFSVERPDGSNFTLKIRSTKLEDSAMYFCASRERTGSGEQYFGPGTRLTVT.

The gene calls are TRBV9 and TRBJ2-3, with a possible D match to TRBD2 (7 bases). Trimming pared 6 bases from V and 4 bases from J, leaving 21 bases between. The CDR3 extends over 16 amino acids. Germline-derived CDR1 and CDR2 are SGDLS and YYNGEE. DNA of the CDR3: TGTGCCAGCACCCCGGGGAGAGGGGGGGTCGCAGATACGCAGTATTTT. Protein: CASTPGRGGVADTQYF.

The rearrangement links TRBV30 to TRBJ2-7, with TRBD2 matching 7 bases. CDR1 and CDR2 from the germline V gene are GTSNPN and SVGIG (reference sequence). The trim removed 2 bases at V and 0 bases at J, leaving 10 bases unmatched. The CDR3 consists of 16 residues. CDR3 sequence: CAWSSGPRDYSYEQYF. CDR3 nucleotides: TGTGCCTGGAGTTCCGGCCCTCGGGACTACTCCTACGAGCAGTACTTC.

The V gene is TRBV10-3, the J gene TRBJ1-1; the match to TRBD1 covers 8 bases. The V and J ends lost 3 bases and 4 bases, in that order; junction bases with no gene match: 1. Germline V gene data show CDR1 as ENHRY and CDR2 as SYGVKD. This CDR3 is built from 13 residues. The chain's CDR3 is CAISDGQGTEAFF. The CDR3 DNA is TGTGCCATCAGTGATGGACAGGGCACTGAAGCTTTCTTT.

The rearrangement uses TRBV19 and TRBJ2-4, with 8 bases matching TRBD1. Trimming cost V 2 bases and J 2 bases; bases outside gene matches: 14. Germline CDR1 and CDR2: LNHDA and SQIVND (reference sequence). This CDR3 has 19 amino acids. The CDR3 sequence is CASSIPSRQGKASKNIQYF. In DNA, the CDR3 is TGTGCCAGTAGTATACCCTCCCGACAGGGGAAGGCGTCCAAAAACATTCAGTACTTC. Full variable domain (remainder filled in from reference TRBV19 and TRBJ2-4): DGGITQSPKYLFRKEGQNVTLSCEQNLNHDAMYWYRQDPGQGLRLIYYSQIVNDFQKGDIAEGYSVSREKKESFPLTVTSAQKNPTAFYLCASSIPSRQGKASKNIQYFGAGTRLSVL.

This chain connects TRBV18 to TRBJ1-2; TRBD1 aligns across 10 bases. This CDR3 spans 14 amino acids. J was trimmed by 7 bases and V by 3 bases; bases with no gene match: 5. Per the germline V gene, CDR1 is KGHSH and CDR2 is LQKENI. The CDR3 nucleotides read TGTGCCAGCTCACCCGGGACAGGGGAGTCTGGCTACACCTTC. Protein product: CASSPGTGESGYTF.

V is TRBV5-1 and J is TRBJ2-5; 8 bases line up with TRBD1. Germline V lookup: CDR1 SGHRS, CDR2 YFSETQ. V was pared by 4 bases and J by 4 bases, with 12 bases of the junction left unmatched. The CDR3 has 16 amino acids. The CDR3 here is CASSPRGTGTGETQYF. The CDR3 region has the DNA TGCGCCAGCAGCCCGCGAGGAACCGGGACAGGAGAGACCCAGTACTTC.

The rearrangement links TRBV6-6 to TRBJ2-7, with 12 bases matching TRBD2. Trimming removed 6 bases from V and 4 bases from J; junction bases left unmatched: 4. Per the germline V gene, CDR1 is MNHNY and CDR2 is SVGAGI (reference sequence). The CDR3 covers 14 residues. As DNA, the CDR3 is TGTGCCAGCAGACGGACTAGCGGGACGTACGAGCAGTACTTC. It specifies CASRRTSGTYEQYF.

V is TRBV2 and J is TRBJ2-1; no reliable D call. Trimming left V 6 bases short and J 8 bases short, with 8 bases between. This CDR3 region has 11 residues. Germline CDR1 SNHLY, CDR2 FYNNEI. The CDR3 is CASSSYHEQFF. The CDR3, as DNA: TGTGCCAGCAGCAGTTACCATGAGCAGTTCTTC.

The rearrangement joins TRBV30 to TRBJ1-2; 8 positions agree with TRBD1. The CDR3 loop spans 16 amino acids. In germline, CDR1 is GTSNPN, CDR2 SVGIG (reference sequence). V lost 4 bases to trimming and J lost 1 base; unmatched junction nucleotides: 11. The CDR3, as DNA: TGTGCCTGGACCACACGCCAGGGGGCTAGTAACTATGGCTACACCTTC. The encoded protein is CAWTTRQGASNYGYTF.